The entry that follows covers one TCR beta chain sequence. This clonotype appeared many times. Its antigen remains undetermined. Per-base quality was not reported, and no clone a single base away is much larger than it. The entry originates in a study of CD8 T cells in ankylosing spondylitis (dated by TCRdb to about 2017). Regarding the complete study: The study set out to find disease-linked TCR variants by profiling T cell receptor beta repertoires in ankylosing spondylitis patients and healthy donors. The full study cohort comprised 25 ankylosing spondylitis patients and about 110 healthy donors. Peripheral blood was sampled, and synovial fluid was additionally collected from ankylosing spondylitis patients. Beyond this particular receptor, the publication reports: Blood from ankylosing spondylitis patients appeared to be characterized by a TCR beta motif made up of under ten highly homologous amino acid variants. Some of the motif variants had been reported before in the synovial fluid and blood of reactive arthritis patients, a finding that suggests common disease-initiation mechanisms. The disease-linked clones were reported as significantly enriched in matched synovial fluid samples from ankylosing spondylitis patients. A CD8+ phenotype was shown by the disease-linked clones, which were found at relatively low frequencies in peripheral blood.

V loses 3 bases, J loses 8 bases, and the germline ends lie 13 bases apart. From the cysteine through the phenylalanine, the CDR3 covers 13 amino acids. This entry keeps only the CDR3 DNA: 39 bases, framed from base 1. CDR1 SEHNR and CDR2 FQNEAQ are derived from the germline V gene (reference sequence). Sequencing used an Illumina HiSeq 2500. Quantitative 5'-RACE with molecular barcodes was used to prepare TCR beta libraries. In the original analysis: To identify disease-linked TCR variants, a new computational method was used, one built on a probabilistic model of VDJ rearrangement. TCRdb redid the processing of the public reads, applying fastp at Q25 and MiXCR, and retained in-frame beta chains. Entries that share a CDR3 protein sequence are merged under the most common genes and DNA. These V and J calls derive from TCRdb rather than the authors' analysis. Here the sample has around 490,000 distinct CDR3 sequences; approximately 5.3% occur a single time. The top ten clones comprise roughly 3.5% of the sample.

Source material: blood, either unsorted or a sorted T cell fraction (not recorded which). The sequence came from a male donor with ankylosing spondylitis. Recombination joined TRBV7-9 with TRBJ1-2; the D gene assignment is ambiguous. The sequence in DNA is TGTGCCAGCAGCTTTGGAGGGTTTGGCGGCTACACCTTC. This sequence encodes CASSFGGFGGYTF.